This T cell receptor beta chain was profiled in a study of identical twins. Germline V CDR1 and CDR2: MNHEY, SVGEGT. V was shortened by 5 bases and J by 6 bases, with 17 bases between the two germline ends. This CDR3 contains 14 residues. TCRdb reprocessed the 5' RACE reads via MiXCR and lists one record per CDR3 protein. The sample yields 550,000 to 700,000 distinct CDR3 sequences, about 20% seen once. The same data also went into a second study, on T cells expressing NK-cell markers.

The receptor comes from a young woman in good health. The J gene is TRBJ2-7, the V gene TRBV6-2 or TRBV6-3; D gene uncertain. Sequenced: PBMCs. DNA of the CDR3: TGTGCCAGCAGTCGGAGCACCGCGCTCGCCGAGCAGTACTTC. Its protein product is CASSRSTALAEQYF.